This T cell receptor beta chain was retrieved from a study of cytomegalovirus exposure and HLA in healthy donors. PCR employed 60 Vbeta and 13 Jbeta primers. Here immunoSEQ multiplex PCR was the method, and the copy in TCRdb shows in-frame clones only, minus some. The sample has roughly 190,000 clones. Germline-derived CDR1 and CDR2 are SGDLS and YYNGEE. V shed 7 bases, J shed 5 bases, and the junction held 9 bases outside the gene matches. CDR3 size: 13 residues. Specimen: PBMCs. The rearrangement links TRBV9 to TRBJ2-7; 7 nucleotides line up with TRBD2. The clonotype was recovered from a young woman in good health and CMV-seropositive. As DNA, the CDR3 is TGTGCCAGCCTCAAGGACGGGAGGAACGAGCAGTACTTC. Protein sequence: CASLKDGRNEQYF.